This entry is about one TCR beta chain. In its sample, this clone was seen a few times. It lacks a known antigen. Qualities for individual bases were not recorded, and no much larger clone is one base off. For CDR1 and CDR2, the germline V gene lists SQVTM and ANQGSEA. V is pruned by 6 bases and J by 1 base, leaving 4 bases of the junction without a gene match. Measured from the cysteine to the phenylalanine, the CDR3 is 16 residues long. Kept here is only the CDR3 DNA, which spans 48 bases and is read in frame from base 1. Whole blood was collected in K2EDTA tubes by collaborating institutions according to the institutions' own protocols. For TCRbeta analysis, collaborators shipped samples as frozen whole blood, isolated PBMCs, or DNA extracted from either of those sample types. The data were obtained in a study of blood T cell repertoires in COVID-19 (dated by TCRdb to the early 2020s). Regarding the research as a whole: Collaborator samples came from the United States, Italy and Spain and covered acute and convalescent phases of COVID-19. A de-identified subject ID, COVID-19 status, age in years and sex were almost always included in the sample metadata. The repertoires were released in a freely available public database intended as a resource for research on the immune response to SARS-CoV-2. The material from the prospective study consisted of cDNA or gDNA derived from T cells, B-cell-depleted T cells, or PBMCs. The samples were drawn from the first 160 participants of the ongoing ImmuneRACE study and from over 950 subjects provided by 6 global collaborators. Where HLA class I and class II types were available, the types were taken from metadata supplied by the sample provider, not from assay-based typing. Deeply sampled blood TCRbeta repertoires from subjects exposed to, actively infected with, or recovered from COVID-19 were included in the dataset. Broad study findings and their caveats: How much clinical and demographic metadata was included differed by source and by participant, and the metadata was provided uncurated.

The immunoSEQ Assay, a bias-controlled multiplex PCR, was used to amplify TCRbeta CDR3 regions from genomic DNA. The authors' pipeline ran thus. Nucleated cell counts per sample were estimated from amplification of reference gene primers within the assay. To quantify the absolute abundance of each unique TCRbeta CDR3 rearrangement, sequence reads were collapsed and filtered. For each sample, productive Simpson clonality was calculated as the square root of Simpson's diversity index over productive rearrangements. TCRdb took over this immuneACCESS table, retaining in-frame rearrangements with V and J assigned. Such tables are incomplete; in checked studies, under half of the missing clones stem from an unresolved V gene, and the remainder is unexplained. V, J and clone size reflect that table, while D and trimming were determined from the DNA. Across this sample there are 200,000 to 300,000 clones, with around four fifths seen only once. The ten biggest clones cover around 25% of the sample.

This sequence originates from a man aged 40-55 years with acute or convalescent COVID-19. The source material was peripheral blood. This chain is built from TRBV29-1 and TRBJ2-1, with TRBD2 matching 15 junction bases. The encoded CDR3 is CSVTGLAGGSYNEQFF. The DNA reads as follows: TGCAGCGTGACTGGACTAGCGGGAGGGTCCTACAATGAGCAGTTCTTC.